The entry below describes one T cell receptor (beta chain). TCRdb's table, derived via immunoSEQ multiplex PCR, lists solely in-frame clones and lacks some. This sample has 150,000 to 200,000 clones, with roughly 84% found just once. These data belong to a study of blood T cell repertoires in COVID-19. Germline V gene sequence: CDR1 SGHTA, CDR2 FQGNSA. The CDR3 is made up of 13 amino acids. Germline trimming cut 2 bases from V and 5 bases from J; bases unmatched to any gene: 1. This receptor was taken from a man aged 55 to 69 who had recovered from COVID-19. Sequences were obtained from PBMCs or T cells enriched from blood (not recorded which). V is TRBV7-2 and J is TRBJ2-5, with 8 bases that match TRBD2. The CDR3 DNA reads as TGTGCCAGCAGCTTAAGACTAGCGGAGACCCAGTACTTC. Protein: CASSLRLAETQYF.